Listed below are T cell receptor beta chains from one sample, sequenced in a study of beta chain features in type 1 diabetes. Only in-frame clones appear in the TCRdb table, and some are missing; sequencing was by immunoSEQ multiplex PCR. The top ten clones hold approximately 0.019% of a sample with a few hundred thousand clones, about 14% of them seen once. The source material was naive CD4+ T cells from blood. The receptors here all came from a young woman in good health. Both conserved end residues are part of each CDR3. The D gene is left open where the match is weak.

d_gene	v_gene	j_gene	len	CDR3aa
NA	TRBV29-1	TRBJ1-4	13	CSVRQLLNEKLFF
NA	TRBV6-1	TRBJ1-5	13	CALGAEPYQPQHF
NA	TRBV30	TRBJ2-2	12	CAWSGTLVELFF
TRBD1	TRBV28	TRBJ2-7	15	CASSLWGTGSYEQYF
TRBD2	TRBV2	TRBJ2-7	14	CASSEGTSSYEQYF
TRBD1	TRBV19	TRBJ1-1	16	CASSKGAGTARTEAFF
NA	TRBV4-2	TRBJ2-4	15	CASSPGWDFKNIQYF
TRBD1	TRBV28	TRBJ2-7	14	CASFSGTGVAEQYF
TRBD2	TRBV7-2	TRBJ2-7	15	CASSRDTSGRGEQYF
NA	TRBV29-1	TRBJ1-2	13	CSGSNRAPFGYTF
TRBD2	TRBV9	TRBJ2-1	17	CASSVFAGLAGWNEQFF
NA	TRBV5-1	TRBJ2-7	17	CASSPYGGQGISYEQYF
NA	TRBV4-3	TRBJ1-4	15	CASSQDRVGGEKLFF
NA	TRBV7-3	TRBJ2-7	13	CASSLAGFYEQYF